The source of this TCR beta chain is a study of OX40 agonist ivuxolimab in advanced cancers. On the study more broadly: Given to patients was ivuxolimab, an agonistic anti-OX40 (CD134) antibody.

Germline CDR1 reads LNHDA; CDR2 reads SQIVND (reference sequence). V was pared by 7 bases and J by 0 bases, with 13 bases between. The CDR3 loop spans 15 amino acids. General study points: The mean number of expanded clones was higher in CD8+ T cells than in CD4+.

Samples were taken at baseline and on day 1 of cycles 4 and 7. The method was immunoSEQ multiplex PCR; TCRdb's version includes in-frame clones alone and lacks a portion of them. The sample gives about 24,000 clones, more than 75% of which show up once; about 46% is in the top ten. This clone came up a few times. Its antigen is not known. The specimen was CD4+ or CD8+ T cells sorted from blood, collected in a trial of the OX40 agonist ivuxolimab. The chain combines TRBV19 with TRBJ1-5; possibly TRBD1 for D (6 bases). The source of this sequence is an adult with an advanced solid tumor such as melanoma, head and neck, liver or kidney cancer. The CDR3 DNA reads TGTGCCAGTACAAGACAGGAATCTAGCAATCAGCCCCAGCATTTT. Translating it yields CASTRQESSNQPQHF.